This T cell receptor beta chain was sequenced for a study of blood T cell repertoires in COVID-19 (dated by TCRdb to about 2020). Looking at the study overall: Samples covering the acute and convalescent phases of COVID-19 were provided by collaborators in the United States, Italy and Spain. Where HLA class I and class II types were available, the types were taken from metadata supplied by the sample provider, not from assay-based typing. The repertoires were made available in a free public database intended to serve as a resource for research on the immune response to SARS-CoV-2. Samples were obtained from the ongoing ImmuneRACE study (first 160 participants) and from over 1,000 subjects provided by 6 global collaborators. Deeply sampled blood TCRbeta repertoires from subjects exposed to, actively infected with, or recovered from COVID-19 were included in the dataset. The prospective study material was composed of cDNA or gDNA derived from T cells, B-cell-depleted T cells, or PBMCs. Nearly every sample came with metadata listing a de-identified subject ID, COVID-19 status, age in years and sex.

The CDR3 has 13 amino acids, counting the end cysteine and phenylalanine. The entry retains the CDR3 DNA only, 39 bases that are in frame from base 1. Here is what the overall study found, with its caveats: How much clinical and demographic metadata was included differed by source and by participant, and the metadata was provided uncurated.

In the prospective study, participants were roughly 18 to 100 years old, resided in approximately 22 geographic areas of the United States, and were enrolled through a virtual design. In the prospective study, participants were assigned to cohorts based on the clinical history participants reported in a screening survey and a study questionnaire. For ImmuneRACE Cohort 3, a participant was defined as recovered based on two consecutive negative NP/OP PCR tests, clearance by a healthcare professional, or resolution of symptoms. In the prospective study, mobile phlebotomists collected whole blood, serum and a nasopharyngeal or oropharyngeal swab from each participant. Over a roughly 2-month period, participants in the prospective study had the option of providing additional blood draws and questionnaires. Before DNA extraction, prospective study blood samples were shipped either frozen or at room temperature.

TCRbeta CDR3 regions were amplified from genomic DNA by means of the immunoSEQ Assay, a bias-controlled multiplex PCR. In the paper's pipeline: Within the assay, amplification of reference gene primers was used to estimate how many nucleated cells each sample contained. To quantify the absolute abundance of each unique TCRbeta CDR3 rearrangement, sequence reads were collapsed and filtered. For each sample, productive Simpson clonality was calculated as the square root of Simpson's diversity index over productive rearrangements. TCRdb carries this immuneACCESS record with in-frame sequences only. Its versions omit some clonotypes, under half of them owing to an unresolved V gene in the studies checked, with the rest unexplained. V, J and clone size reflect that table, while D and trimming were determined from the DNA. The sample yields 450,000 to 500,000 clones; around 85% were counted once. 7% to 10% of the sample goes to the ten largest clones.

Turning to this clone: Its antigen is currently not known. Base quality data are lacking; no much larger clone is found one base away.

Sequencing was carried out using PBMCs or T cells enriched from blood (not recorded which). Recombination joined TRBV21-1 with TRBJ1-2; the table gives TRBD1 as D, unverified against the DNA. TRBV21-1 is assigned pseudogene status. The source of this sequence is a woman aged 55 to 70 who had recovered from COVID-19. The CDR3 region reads CASSKGDRNGYTF. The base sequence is TGTGCCAGCAGCAAAGGGGACAGGAATGGCTACACCTTC.